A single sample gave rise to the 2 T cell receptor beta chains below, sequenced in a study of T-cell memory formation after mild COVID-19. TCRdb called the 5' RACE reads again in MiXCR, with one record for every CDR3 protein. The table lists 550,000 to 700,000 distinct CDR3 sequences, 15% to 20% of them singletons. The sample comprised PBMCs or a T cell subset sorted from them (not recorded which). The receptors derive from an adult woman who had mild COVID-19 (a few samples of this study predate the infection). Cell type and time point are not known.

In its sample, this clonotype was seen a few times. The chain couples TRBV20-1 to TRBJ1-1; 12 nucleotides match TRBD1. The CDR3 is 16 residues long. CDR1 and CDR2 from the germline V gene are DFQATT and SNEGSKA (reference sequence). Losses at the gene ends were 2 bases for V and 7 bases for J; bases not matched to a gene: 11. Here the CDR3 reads CSARPPGTGGRSEAFF. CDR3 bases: TGCAGTGCTAGACCTCCCGGGACAGGGGGCCGGAGTGAAGCTTTCTTT.

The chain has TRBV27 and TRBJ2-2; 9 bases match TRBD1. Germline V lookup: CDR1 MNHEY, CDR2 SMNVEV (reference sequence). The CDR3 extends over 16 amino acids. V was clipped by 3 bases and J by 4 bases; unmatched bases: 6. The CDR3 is CASSLGPDRGTGELFF. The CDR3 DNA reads TGTGCCAGCAGTTTGGGGCCGGACAGGGGCACCGGGGAGCTGTTTTTT.